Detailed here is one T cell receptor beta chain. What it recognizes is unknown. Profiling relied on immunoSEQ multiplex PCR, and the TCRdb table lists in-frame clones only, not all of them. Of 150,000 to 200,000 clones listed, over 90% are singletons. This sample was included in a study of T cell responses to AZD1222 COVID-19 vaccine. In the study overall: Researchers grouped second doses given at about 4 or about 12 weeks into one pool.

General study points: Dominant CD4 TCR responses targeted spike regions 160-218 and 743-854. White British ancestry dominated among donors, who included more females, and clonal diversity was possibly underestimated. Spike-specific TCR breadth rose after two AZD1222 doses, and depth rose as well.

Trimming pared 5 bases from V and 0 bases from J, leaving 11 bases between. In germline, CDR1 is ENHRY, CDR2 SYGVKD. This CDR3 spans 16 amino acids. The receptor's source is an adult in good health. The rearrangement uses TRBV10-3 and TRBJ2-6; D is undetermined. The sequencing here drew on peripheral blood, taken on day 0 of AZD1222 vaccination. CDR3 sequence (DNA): TGTGCCATCAGTCAGAGCGCAAGCTCTGGGGCCAACGTCCTGACTTTC. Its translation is CAISQSASSGANVLTF.